This T cell receptor (beta chain) was sequenced in a study of blood T cell repertoires in COVID-19. Germline assignment: CDR1 SGHTA and CDR2 FQGNSA. Trimming cost V 2 bases and J 4 bases, with 12 bases left between them. The CDR3 totals 15 residues. Clones were read by immunoSEQ multiplex PCR, and TCRdb kept only the in-frame ones, dropping some. The repertoire has roughly 220,000 clones, approximately 81% of them found once; the top ten carry about 20%. The sample was peripheral blood. This chain joins TRBV7-2 and TRBJ2-1; D not resolved. The receptor was derived from a man aged 25 to 40 with active or convalescent COVID-19. CDR3 nucleotide sequence: TGTGCCAGCAGCTTATGGCTTCTCCCTTACAATGAGCAGTTCTTC. Protein: CASSLWLLPYNEQFF.